A selection of T cell receptor beta chains follows, all from one sample in a study of radiotherapy plus CTLA-4 blockade in lung cancer. Libraries were prepared by immunoSEQ multiplex PCR; TCRdb keeps only in-frame clonotypes and omits some of them. The sample holds roughly 40,000 clones, about four fifths seen once. The sequenced sample was peripheral blood, obtained from a patient treated with radiotherapy plus ipilimumab. These receptors were obtained from a human donor with non-small cell lung cancer that progressed on radiotherapy plus ipilimumab. Each CDR3 is given with its conserved first and last residue. The D gene is left open where the match is weak. Some rows mark clone size as missing; the rest say once, few, many or name a class of expanded clone.

V gene	J gene	clone size	D gene	CDR3 protein	CDR3 DNA
TRBV14	TRBJ1-1	.	TRBD1	CASSLAPGQASEAFF	TGTGCCAGCAGCCTCGCACCGGGACAGGCGAGTGAAGCTTTCTTT
TRBV5-1	TRBJ2-3	.	TRBD2	CASRPGLAPTDTQYF	TGCGCCAGCAGGCCGGGACTAGCTCCTACAGATACGCAGTATTTT
TRBV6-1	TRBJ2-5	.	.	CASSEDSRQETQYF	TGTGCCAGCAGTGAAGACAGCCGCCAAGAGACCCAGTACTTC
TRBV19	TRBJ2-5	.	.	CASSIRESAQYF	TGTGCCAGTAGTATTCGGGAGTCGGCCCAGTACTTC
TRBV19	TRBJ1-2	few	.	CASRGTGGDGYTF	TGTGCCAGTAGAGGGACGGGAGGGGATGGCTACACCTTC
TRBV6-5	TRBJ1-4	.	TRBD1	CASKSGTANEKLFF	TGTGCCAGCAAATCCGGGACAGCTAATGAAAAACTGTTTTTT
TRBV18	TRBJ2-2	few	TRBD1	CASSPQKGTGTGELFF	TGTGCCAGCTCACCACAGAAAGGGACAGGCACCGGGGAGCTGTTTTTT
TRBV7-6	TRBJ2-5	.	.	CASSLDPPRVDRKQETQYF	TGTGCCAGCAGCTTAGACCCCCCGAGGGTGGACAGAAAACAAGAGACCCAGTACTTC
TRBV6-1	TRBJ1-4	.	.	CASSEALPRAGKNEKLFF	TGTGCCAGCAGTGAAGCGCTCCCAAGGGCAGGGAAGAATGAAAAACTGTTTTTT
TRBV9	TRBJ1-2	.	TRBD1	CASSAETGANNYGYTF	TGTGCCAGCAGCGCCGAAACAGGGGCCAATAACTATGGCTACACCTTC
TRBV18	TRBJ2-3	.	.	CASSPSTDTQYF	TGTGCCAGCTCACCTAGTACAGATACGCAGTATTTT
TRBV5-1	TRBJ2-2	.	.	CASTKRQDTGELFF	TGCGCCAGCACAAAGAGACAAGACACCGGGGAGCTGTTTTTT
TRBV7-9	TRBJ2-5	.	TRBD2	CASSNAGGPQETQYF	TGTGCCAGCAGTAACGCGGGGGGGCCGCAAGAGACCCAGTACTTC
TRBV10-3	TRBJ1-2	.	TRBD1	CAISESGQGSHYGYTF	TGTGCCATCAGTGAGTCAGGACAGGGGAGCCACTATGGCTACACCTTC
TRBV6-5	TRBJ1-6	.	.	CASSYGGEVSPLHF	TGTGCCAGCAGTTACGGGGGGGAGGTTTCACCCCTCCACTTT
TRBV5-1	TRBJ2-5	.	.	CASSFEGLGETQYF	TGCGCCAGCAGCTTTGAGGGTCTTGGGGAGACCCAGTACTTC
TRBV5-5	TRBJ2-7	.	TRBD2	CASSGLAGAYEQYF	TGTGCCAGCAGCGGGCTAGCGGGGGCCTACGAGCAGTACTTC
TRBV5-1	TRBJ1-6	once	TRBD1	CASSSGTEARGNSPLHF	TGCGCCAGCAGCTCCGGGACAGAGGCAAGAGGTAATTCACCCCTCCACTTT
TRBV21-1	TRBJ1-1	.	.	CASKYGTGGVDTEAFF	TGTGCCAGCAAGTACGGGACAGGGGGCGTGGACACTGAAGCTTTCTTT
TRBV7-6	TRBJ2-7	medium-sized	TRBD1	CASSRARGNSYEQYF	TGTGCCAGCAGCCGCGCCAGGGGGAACTCCTACGAGCAGTACTTC
TRBV12-5	TRBJ1-1	.	.	CASGPLGRMNTEAFF	TGTGCTAGTGGTCCACTGGGCCGAATGAACACTGAAGCTTTCTTT
TRBV4-1	TRBJ2-3	.	TRBD2	CASSQKDGTSGGAMDTQYF	TGCGCCAGCAGCCAAAAGGATGGGACTAGCGGGGGGGCCATGGATACGCAGTATTTT
TRBV5-1	TRBJ1-2	.	TRBD1	CASSEGTGRDGYTF	TGCGCCAGCAGCGAAGGGACAGGACGTGATGGCTACACCTTC
TRBV19	TRBJ2-4	.	.	CASSAPGGYIQYF	TGTGCCAGTAGTGCACCGGGGGGCTACATTCAGTACTTC
TRBV19	TRBJ2-7	many	TRBD1	CASTTSWDSSYEQYF	TGTGCCAGTACTACCTCTTGGGACAGCTCCTACGAGCAGTACTTC
TRBV27	TRBJ1-2	few	TRBD1	CASSLSRGRGEGYTF	TGTGCCAGCAGTTTATCCAGGGGGCGAGGTGAAGGCTACACCTTC
TRBV15	TRBJ1-2	many	.	CATSPVGGVGYTF	TGTGCCACCAGCCCGGTCGGGGGTGTCGGCTACACCTTC
TRBV19	TRBJ1-5	once	.	CASSILQGGYSNQPQHF	TGTGCCAGTAGTATTCTACAGGGTGGATATAGCAATCAGCCCCAGCATTTT